This T cell receptor (beta chain) stems from a study of blood T cell repertoires in COVID-19. Only in-frame clones appear in the TCRdb table, and some are missing; sequencing was by immunoSEQ multiplex PCR. The table records some 200,000 clones, roughly 85% of them present only once. This clone appeared a few times. CDR1 is SGDLS, CDR2 YYNGEE, per germline. V was trimmed by 0 bases and J by 3 bases, leaving 10 bases between them. The CDR3 is 15 residues long. The clonotype was recovered from a woman aged 18-29 years who had recovered from COVID-19. Sequencing input: peripheral blood. The chain has TRBV9 and TRBJ1-3, with no clear D. Written as DNA, the CDR3 is TGTGCCAGCAGCGTAGATGGGCAGAATGGAAACACCATATATTTT. Translating gives CASSVDGQNGNTIYF.